This T cell receptor (beta chain) appears in the sequencing data of a study of Graves' ophthalmopathy and Graves' hyperthyroidism. If patients had other autoimmune diseases, uncontrolled infections, pregnancy or lactation, they were excluded. In its sample, this clonotype was seen once. As the CDR3 is not closed by the conserved phenylalanine or tryptophan, this likely results from a read error. RNA transcripts served as template for amplifying TCR beta CDR3 sequences. The library came from an HTBI-primed first-round RT-PCR and a second-round multiplex PCR. TCRdb independently ran MiXCR on the multiplex PCR reads; one entry per CDR3 protein. Altogether over a million distinct CDR3 sequences are present, about 36% being singletons, with the ten largest covering approximately 10%. CDR1 and CDR2 (germline): ENHRY, SYGVKD. The CDR3 loop spans 13 amino acids. Trimming shortened V by 10 bases and J by 5 bases, and 18 bases separated the two germline ends.

The sequenced sample consisted of peripheral blood or thyroid tissue (not recorded which). The sequence derives from an adult man with Graves' hyperthyroidism. This chain connects TRBV10-3 to TRBJ2-7, with D unresolved. CDR3 sequence: CATLGIGPHEQYL. The CDR3 DNA reads TGTGCCACCCTGGGAATAGGTCCCCACGAGCAGTACCTC.